The 10 T cell receptor beta chains below were found in one sample sequenced in a study of shared clonotypes between healthy human individuals. The naive CD8 fraction comprised CD45RO-negative cells positively selected for CCR7 and excluded terminally differentiated effector memory CD45RA+ cells. Using immunoSEQ multiplex PCR, the repertoire was profiled, and TCRdb retains in-frame clones only, with some absent. The table has approximately 810,000 clones, over 90% seen once. Sequenced material: naive CD8+ T cells sorted from blood. All receptors derive from a man aged 30 to 39 in good health.

For this clone: Other nucleotide sequences from this sample produce the same CDR3. The CDR3 coding sequence is TGTGCCAGCAGCGTAGGCGGGAGTCCCTACGAGCAGTACTTC. Protein product: CASSVGGSPYEQYF. The chain recombines TRBV9 with TRBJ2-7; TRBD2 matches at 7 bases. V dropped 0 bases and J dropped 2; count of bases not matched to a gene: 2. CDR1 and CDR2 (germline): SGDLS, YYNGEE. The CDR3 totals 14 residues.

J is TRBJ2-3 and V is TRBV9; 7 bases are shared with TRBD2. This CDR3 comprises 15 residues. With V trimmed by 4 bases and J by 4 bases, 9 bases remained unmatched. Germline loops: CDR1 SGDLS, CDR2 YYNGEE. DNA for the CDR3: TGTGCCAGCAGCACCTGGGGCGGGAGCGCAGATACGCAGTATTTT. As protein: CASSTWGGSADTQYF.

The gene calls are TRBV5-6 and TRBJ2-1, with TRBD1 as a possible D gene (5 bases). CDR1 is SGHDT and CDR2 is YYEEEE in the germline V gene. This CDR3 spans 15 amino acids. The V end was cut by 0 bases, the J end by 0 bases, with 7 bases between. In nucleotides, the CDR3 is TGTGCCAGCAGCTTGGGGGGCCTCTCCTACAATGAGCAGTTCTTC. It encodes CASSLGGLSYNEQFF.

This chain links TRBV6-5 with TRBJ1-5; a possible D gene is TRBD1 (5 bases). Germline CDR1 MNHEY, CDR2 SVGAGI. V lost 7 bases, J lost 5 bases, and 15 bases lay in between. The length of the CDR3 is 14 residues. The CDR3, as DNA: TGTGCCAGCACCGGGGCAGGGAGGGATCAGCCCCAGCATTTT. Translated, it gives CASTGAGRDQPQHF.

The chain is built from TRBV7-9 and TRBJ2-7; 14 positions agree with TRBD2. The CDR3 length is 17 residues. Losses at the gene ends were 5 bases for V and 2 bases for J; bases not matched to a gene: 8. Per the germline V gene, CDR1 is SEHNR and CDR2 is FQNEAQ (reference sequence). The CDR3 DNA follows: TGTGCCAGCAGCCAAGGGACTAGCGGGAGTAACGCCTACGAGCAGTACTTC. Translating it yields CASSQGTSGSNAYEQYF.

J is TRBJ2-5 and V is TRBV25-1, with TRBD1 identical over 8 bases. Germline V gives CDR1 MGHDK, CDR2 SYGVNS. V lost 6 bases, J lost 5 bases, and 11 bases stayed unmatched. The CDR3 runs to 15 residues. CDR3 sequence: CASRATQGVWETQYF. CDR3 DNA: TGTGCCAGCAGGGCCACACAGGGGGTTTGGGAGACCCAGTACTTC.

This chain uses TRBV30 with TRBJ2-7; TRBD1 aligns across 7 bases. Per the germline V gene, CDR1 is GTSNPN and CDR2 is SVGIG (reference sequence). The trim removed 1 base at V and 5 bases at J, leaving 8 bases unmatched. The CDR3 runs 14 residues. The CDR3 bases are TGTGCCTGGAGTGAGACAGGGATTAGCCACGAGCAGTACTTC. Protein product: CAWSETGISHEQYF.

V is TRBV7-9 and J is TRBJ2-5, with 8 bases lining up with TRBD1. Germline V gene sequence: CDR1 SEHNR, CDR2 FQNEAQ (reference sequence). The ends lost 4 bases at V and 3 bases at J; junction bases unmatched: 4. This CDR3 contains 14 residues. DNA of the CDR3: TGTGCCAGCAGCTCGACGGGACAGGAAGAGACCCAGTACTTC. Its translation: CASSSTGQEETQYF.

The chain is built from TRBV9 and TRBJ2-5; D remains ambiguous. V was trimmed by 0 bases and J by 2 bases, leaving 8 bases between them. The CDR3 is 14 amino acids. Looked up from germline, CDR1 is SGDLS and CDR2 is YYNGEE. CDR3 in DNA: TGTGCCAGCAGCGTAGCTCAAGGGCAAGAGACCCAGTACTTC. Translated, it gives CASSVAQGQETQYF.

The V gene is TRBV19, the J gene TRBJ2-5; TRBD1 matches 7 bases. Per the germline V gene, CDR1 is LNHDA and CDR2 is SQIVND (reference sequence). The CDR3 is 16 amino acids. V was clipped by 6 bases and J by 0 bases; unmatched bases: 10. CDR3 in amino acids: CASSPTTGRYQETQYF. CDR3 DNA: TGTGCCAGTAGCCCTACGACAGGGCGATACCAAGAGACCCAGTACTTC.